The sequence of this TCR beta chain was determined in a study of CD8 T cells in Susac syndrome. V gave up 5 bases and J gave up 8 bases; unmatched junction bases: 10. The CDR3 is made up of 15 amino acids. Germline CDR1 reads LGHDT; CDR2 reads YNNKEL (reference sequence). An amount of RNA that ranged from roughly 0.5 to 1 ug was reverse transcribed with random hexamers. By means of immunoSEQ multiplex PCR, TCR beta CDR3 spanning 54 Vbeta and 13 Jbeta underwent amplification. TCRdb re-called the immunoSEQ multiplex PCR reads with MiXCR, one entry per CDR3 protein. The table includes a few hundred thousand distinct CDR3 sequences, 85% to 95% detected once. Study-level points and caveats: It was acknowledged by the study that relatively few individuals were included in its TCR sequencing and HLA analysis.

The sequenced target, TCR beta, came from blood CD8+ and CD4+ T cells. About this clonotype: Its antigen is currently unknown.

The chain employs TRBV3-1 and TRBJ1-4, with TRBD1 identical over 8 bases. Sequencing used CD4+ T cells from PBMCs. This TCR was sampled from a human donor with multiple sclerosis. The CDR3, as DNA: TGTGCCAGCAGCGCGACAGGGGTAGGGGGCGAAAAACTGTTTTTT. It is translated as CASSATGVGGEKLFF. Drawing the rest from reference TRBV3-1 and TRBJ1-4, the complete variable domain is DTAVSQTPKYLVTQMGNDKSIKCEQNLGHDTMYWYKQDSKKFLKIMFSYNNKELIINETVPNRFSPKSPDKAHLNLHINSLELGDSAVYFCASSATGVGGEKLFFGSGTQLSVL.